The clone carrying this T cell receptor beta chain came up a few times. Its antigen is still unknown. Profiled with immunoSEQ multiplex PCR; TCRdb holds only in-frame clones, not every one. Among some 150,000 clones, over 80% were seen once, and the ten largest hold about 9%. The data were obtained in a study of T cell responses to AZD1222 COVID-19 vaccine. This CDR3 comprises 13 residues. V gave up 6 bases and J gave up 4 bases; unmatched junction bases: 3. Germline V gene sequence: CDR1 MDHEN, CDR2 SYDVKM. Second doses were pooled across both intervals (about 4 or about 12 weeks). Study-level points and caveats: Seropositive at baseline were only a handful of AZD1222 recipients. Clonal diversity was possibly underestimated, and the donors were mostly white British, with more females.

The sequencing here drew on peripheral blood, taken 28 days after the second AZD1222 dose. This chain uses TRBV28 with TRBJ1-1; 9 bases are shared with TRBD1. The source of this sequence is an adult who received the AZD1222 COVID-19 vaccine. The CDR3 sequence: CASRETGGTEAFF. DNA for the CDR3: TGTGCCAGCAGAGAGACAGGGGGCACTGAAGCTTTCTTT.